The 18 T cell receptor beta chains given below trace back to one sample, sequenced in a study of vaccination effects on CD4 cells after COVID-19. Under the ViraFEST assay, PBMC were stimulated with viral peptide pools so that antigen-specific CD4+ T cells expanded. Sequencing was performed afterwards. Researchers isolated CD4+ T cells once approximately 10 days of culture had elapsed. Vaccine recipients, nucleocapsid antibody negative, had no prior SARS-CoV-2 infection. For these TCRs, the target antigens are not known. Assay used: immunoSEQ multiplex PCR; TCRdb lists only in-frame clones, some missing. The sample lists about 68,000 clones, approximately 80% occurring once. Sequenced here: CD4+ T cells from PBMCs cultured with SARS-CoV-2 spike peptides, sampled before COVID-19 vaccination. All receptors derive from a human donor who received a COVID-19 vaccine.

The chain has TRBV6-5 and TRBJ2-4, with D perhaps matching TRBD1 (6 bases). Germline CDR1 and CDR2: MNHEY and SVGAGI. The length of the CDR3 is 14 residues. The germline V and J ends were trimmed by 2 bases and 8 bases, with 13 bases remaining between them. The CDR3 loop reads CASSYGRTAYIQYF. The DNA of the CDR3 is TGTGCCAGCAGTTACGGTCGGACAGCATACATTCAGTACTTC.

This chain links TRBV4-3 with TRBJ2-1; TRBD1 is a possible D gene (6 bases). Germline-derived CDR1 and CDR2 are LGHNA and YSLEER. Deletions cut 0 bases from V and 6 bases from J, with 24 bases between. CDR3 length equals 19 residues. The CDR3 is CASSQEALQGPAPLNEQFF. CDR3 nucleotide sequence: TGCGCCAGCAGCCAAGAGGCCCTACAGGGCCCGGCTCCTCTCAATGAGCAGTTCTTC.

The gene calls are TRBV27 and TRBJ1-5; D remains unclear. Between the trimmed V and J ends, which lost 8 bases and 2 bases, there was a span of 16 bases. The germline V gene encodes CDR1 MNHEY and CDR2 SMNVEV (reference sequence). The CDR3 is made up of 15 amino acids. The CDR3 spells CASGKTREGNQPQHF. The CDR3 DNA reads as TGTGCCAGCGGGAAGACACGCGAAGGCAATCAGCCCCAGCATTTT.

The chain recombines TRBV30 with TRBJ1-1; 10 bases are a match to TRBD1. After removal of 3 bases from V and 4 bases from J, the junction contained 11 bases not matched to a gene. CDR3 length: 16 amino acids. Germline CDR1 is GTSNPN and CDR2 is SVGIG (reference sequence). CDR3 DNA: TGTGCCTGGAGGGGACAGGGGAAAAGGATTTTCACTGAAGCTTTCTTT. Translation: CAWRGQGKRIFTEAFF. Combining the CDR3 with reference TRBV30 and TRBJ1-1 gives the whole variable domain SQTIHQWPATLVQPVGSPLSLECTVEGTSNPNLYWYRQAAGRGLQLLFYSVGIGQISSEVPQNLSASRPQDRQFILSSKKLLLSDSGFYLCAWRGQGKRIFTEAFFGQGTRLTVV.

CDR3 nucleotides: TGTGCCAGCAGGGGGGACAGGCGATATGGCTACACCTTC. Translating it yields CASRGDRRYGYTF. The rearrangement joins TRBV28 to TRBJ1-2, with TRBD1 identical over 8 bases. This CDR3 is built from 13 residues. V was clipped by 6 bases and J by 5 bases; unmatched bases: 5. Germline CDR1 reads MDHEN; CDR2 reads SYDVKM.

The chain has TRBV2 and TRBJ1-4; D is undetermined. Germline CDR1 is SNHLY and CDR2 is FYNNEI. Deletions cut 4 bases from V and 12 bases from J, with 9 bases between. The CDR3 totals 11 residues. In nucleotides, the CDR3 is TGTGCCAGCAGTGCGCTTAGGGAACTGTTTTTT. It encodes CASSALRELFF.

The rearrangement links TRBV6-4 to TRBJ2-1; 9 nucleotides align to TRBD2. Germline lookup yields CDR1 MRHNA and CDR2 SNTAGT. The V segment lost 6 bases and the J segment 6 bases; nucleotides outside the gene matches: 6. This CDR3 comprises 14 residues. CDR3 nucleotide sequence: TGTGCCAGCAGCGCCGGGACTAGCACCAATGAGCAGTTCTTC. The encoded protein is CASSAGTSTNEQFF.

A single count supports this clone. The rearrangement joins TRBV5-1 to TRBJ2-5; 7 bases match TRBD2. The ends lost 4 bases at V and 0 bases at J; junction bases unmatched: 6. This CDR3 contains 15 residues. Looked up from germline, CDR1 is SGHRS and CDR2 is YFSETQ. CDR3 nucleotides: TGCGCCAGCAGCCCCCTCGGGGGGTACCAAGAGACCCAGTACTTC. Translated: CASSPLGGYQETQYF.

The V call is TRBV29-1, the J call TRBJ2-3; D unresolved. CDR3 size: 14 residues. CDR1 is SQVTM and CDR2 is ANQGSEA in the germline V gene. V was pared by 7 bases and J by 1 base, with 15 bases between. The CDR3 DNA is TGCAGCGCCGGTCGGTTAGGCGGCACAGATACGCAGTATTTT. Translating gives CSAGRLGGTDTQYF.

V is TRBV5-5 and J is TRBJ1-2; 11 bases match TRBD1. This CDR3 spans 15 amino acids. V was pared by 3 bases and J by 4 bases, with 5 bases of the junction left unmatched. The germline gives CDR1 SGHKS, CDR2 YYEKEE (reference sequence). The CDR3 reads CASSSGTGGLYGYTF. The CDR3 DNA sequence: TGTGCCAGCAGCTCGGGGACAGGGGGACTCTATGGCTACACCTTC.

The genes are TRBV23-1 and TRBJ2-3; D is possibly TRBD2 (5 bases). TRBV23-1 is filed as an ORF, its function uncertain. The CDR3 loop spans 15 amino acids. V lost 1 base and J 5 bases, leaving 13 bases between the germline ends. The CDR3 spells CASSQFGESEDTQYF. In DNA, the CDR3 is TGCGCCAGCAGTCAATTTGGGGAGTCGGAAGATACGCAGTATTTT.

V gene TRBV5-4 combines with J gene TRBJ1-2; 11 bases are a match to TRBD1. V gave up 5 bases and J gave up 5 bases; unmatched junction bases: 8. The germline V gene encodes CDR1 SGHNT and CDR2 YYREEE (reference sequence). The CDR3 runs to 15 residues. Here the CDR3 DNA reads TGTGCCAGCAGTTCGGGACAGGGGGTAGAGTATGGCTACACCTTC. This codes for CASSSGQGVEYGYTF. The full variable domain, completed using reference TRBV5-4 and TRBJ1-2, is ETGVTQSPTHLIKTRGQQVTLRCSSQSGHNTVSWYQQALGQGPQFIFQYYREEENGRGNFPPRFSGLQFPNYSSELNVNALELDDSALYLCASSSGQGVEYGYTFGSGTRLTVV.

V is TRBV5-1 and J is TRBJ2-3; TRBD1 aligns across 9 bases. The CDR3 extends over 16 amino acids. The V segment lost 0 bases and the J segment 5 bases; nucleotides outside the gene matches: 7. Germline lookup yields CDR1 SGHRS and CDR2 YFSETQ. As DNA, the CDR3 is TGCGCCAGCAGCTTGGTAGGGACAGGGAACCTAGATACGCAGTATTTT. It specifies CASSLVGTGNLDTQYF.

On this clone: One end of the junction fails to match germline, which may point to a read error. The CDR3 sequence: CASSLEPAGQGIADF. DNA of the CDR3: TGCGCCAGCAGCTTGGAGCCAGCGGGACAGGGGATCGCAGACTTC. The gene calls are TRBV5-1 and TRBJ1-2; 10 bases align to TRBD1. Germline lookup yields CDR1 SGHRS and CDR2 YFSETQ. CDR3 length: 15 residues.

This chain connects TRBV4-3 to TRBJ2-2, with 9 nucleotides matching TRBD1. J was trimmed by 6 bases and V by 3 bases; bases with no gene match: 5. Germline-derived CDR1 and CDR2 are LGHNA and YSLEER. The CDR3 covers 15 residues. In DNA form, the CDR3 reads TGCGCCAGCAGCCAGGGGGACAGGGACTCCGGGGAGCTGTTTTTT. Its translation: CASSQGDRDSGELFF.

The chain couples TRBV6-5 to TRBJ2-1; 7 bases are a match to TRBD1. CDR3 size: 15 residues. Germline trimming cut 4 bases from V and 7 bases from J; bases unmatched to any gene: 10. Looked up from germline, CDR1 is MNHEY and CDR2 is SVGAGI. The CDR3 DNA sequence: TGTGCCAGCAGTTTACGGGACATCAGGGGGAATGAGCAGTTCTTC. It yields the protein CASSLRDIRGNEQFF.

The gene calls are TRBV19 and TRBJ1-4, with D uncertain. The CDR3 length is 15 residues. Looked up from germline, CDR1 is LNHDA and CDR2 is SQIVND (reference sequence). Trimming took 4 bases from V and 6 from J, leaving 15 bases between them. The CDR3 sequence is CASSRSIRSYEKLFF. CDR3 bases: TGTGCCAGTAGTAGAAGCATCCGAAGCTATGAAAAACTGTTTTTT.

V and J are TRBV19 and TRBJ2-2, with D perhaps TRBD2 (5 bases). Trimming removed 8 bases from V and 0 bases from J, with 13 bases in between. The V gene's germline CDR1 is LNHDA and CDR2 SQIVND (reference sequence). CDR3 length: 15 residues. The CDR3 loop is CASREGRANTGELFF. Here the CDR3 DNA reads TGTGCCAGTCGAGAGGGCAGAGCGAACACCGGGGAGCTGTTTTTT.